This TCR beta chain was identified during a study of cytomegalovirus exposure and HLA in healthy donors. The study's findings and limits: Subsequent analysis found a tendency for first-cohort TCR clusters to co-occur within the 120 or so validation repertoires. In vitro confirmation showed a few CMV-associated chains to be CMV antigen specific.

The method was immunoSEQ multiplex PCR; TCRdb's version includes in-frame clones alone and lacks a portion of them. The sample has 150,000 to 200,000 clones; 86% are singletons. Germline CDR1 SQVTM, CDR2 ANQGSEA. V was pared by 1 base and J by 0 bases, with 7 bases between. The CDR3 loop spans 14 amino acids. The validation cohort, a group of roughly 120 subjects, included the donors and was separate from the approximately 700-subject first cohort. For this clone: Its target is unknown.

The V call is TRBV29-1, the J call TRBJ2-1; no firm D call. Sequenced input: PBMCs. The clonotype was recovered from a woman aged 18-29 years in good health and CMV-seronegative. As DNA, the CDR3 is TGCAGCGTTGAAGGGCCCCACTCCTACAATGAGCAGTTCTTC. The encoded protein is CSVEGPHSYNEQFF.